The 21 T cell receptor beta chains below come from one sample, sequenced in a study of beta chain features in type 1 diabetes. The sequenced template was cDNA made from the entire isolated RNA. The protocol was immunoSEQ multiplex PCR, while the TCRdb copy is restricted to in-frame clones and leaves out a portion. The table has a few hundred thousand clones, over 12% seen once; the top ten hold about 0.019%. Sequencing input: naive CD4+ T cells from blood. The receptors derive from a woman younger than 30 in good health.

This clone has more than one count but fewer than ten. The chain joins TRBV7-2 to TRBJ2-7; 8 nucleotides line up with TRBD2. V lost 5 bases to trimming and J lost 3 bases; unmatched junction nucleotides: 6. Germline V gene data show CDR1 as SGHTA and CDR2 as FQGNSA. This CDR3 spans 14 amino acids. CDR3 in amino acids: CASSKGGTSYEQYF. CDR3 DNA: TGTGCCAGCAGCAAGGGCGGGACTAGCTACGAGCAGTACTTC.

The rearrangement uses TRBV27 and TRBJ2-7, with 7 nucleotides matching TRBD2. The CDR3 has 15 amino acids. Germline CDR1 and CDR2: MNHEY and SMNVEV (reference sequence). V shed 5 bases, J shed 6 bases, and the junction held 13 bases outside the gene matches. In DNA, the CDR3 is TGTGCCAGCAGTATCCGACTAGCTGGAGGAGGCGAGCAGTACTTC. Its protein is CASSIRLAGGGEQYF.

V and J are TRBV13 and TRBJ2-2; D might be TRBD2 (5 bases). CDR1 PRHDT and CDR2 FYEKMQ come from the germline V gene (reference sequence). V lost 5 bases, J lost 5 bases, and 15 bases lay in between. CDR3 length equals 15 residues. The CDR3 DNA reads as TGTGCCAGCAGCCAAATAGGACTGGGTACCGGGGAGCTGTTTTTT. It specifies CASSQIGLGTGELFF.

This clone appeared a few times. The chain's CDR3 is CASLGGEAASVEQYF. DNA for the CDR3: TGTGCCAGCTTAGGGGGGGAGGCGGCTAGCGTCGAGCAGTACTTC. The rearrangement joins TRBV28 to TRBJ2-7, with TRBD2 as a possible D gene (7 bases). The CDR3 has 15 amino acids. The V end was cut by 8 bases, the J end by 6 bases, with 23 bases between. In germline, CDR1 is MDHEN, CDR2 SYDVKM. Full variable domain (remainder filled in from reference TRBV28 and TRBJ2-7): DVKVTQSSRYLVKRTGEKVFLECVQDMDHENMFWYRQDPGLGLRLIYFSYDVKMKEKGDIPEGYSVSREKKERFSLILESASTNQTSMYLCASLGGEAASVEQYFGPGTRLTVT.

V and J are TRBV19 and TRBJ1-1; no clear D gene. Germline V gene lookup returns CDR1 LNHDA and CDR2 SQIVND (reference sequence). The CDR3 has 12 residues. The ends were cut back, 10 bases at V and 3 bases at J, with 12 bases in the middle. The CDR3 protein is CATEGTYTEAFF. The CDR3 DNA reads TGTGCCACCGAGGGCACTTACACTGAAGCTTTCTTT.

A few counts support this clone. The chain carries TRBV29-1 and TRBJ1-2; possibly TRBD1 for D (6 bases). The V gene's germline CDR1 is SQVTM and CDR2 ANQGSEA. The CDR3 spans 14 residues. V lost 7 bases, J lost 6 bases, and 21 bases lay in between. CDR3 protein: CSAGAGGALDGYTF. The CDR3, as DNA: TGCAGCGCTGGGGCGGGGGGGGCGCTGGATGGCTACACCTTC.

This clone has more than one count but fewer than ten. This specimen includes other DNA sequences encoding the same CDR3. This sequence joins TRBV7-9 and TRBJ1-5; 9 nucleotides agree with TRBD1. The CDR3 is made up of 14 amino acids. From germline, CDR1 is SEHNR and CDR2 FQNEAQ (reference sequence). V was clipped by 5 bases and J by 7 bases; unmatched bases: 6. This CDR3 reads CASSVTGGRQPQHF. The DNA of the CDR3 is TGTGCCAGCAGCGTAACAGGGGGCAGGCAGCCCCAGCATTTT.

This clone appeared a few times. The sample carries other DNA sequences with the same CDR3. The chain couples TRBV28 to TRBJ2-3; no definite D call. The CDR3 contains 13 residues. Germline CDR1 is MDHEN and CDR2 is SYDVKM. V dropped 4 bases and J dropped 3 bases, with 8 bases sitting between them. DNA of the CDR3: TGTGCCAGCAGTTCACCAGTGACAGATACGCAGTATTTT. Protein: CASSSPVTDTQYF. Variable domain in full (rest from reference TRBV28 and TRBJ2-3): DVKVTQSSRYLVKRTGEKVFLECVQDMDHENMFWYRQDPGLGLRLIYFSYDVKMKEKGDIPEGYSVSREKKERFSLILESASTNQTSMYLCASSSPVTDTQYFGPGTRLTVL.

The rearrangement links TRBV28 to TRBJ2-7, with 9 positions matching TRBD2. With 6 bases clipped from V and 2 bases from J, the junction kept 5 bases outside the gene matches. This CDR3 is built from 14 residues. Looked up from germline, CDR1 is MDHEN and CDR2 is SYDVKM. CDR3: CASRSTSGTYEQYF. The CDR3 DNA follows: TGTGCCAGCAGATCGACTAGCGGAACCTACGAGCAGTACTTC.

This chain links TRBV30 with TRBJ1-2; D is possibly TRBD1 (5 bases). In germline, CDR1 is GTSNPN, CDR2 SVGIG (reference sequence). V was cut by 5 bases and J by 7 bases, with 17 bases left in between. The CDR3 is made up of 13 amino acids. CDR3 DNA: TGTGCCTGGGAGCCGGCAGGGAGGATTGGCTACACCTTC. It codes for CAWEPAGRIGYTF.

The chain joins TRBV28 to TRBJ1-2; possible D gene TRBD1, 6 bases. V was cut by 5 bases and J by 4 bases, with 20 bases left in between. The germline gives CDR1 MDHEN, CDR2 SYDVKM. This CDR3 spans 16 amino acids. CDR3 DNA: TGTGCCAGCAGTCTCCCCGGCGGACAGCCCCTCTATGGCTACACCTTC. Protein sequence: CASSLPGGQPLYGYTF.

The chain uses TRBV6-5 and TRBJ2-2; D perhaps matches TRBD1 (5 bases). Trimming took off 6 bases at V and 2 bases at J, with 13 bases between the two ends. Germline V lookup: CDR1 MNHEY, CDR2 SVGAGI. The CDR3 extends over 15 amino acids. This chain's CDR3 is CASSSETANTGELFF. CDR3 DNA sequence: TGTGCCAGCAGCTCCGAGACAGCAAACACCGGGGAGCTGTTTTTT.

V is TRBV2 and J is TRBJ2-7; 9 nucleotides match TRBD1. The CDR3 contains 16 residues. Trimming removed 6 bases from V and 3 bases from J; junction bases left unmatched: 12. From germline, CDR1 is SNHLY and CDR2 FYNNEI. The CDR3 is CASSLNLRQGVYEQYF. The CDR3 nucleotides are TGTGCCAGCAGCCTCAATCTCCGACAGGGGGTCTACGAGCAGTACTTC.

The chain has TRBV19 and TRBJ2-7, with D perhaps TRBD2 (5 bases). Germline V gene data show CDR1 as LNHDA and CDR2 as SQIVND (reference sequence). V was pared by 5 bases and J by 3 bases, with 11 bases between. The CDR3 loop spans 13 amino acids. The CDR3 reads CASSRGPIYEQYF. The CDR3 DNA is TGTGCCAGTAGTCGCGGGCCCATCTACGAGCAGTACTTC.

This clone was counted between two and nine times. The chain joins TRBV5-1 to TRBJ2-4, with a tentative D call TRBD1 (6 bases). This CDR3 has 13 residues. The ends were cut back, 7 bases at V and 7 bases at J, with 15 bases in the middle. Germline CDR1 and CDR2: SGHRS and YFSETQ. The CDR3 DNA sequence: TGCGCCAGCTCAGGGGCTTCGAATAACATTCAGTACTTC. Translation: CASSGASNNIQYF.

CDR3 sequence reads: CASRGSQGIGELFF. The CDR3 nucleotides read TGTGCCAGCAGAGGTAGCCAGGGCATCGGGGAGCTGTTTTTT. The rearrangement joins TRBV2 to TRBJ2-2; TRBD1 is a possible D gene (5 bases). V was cut by 6 bases and J by 7 bases, with 15 bases left in between. The CDR3 runs 14 residues. Germline CDR1 SNHLY, CDR2 FYNNEI.

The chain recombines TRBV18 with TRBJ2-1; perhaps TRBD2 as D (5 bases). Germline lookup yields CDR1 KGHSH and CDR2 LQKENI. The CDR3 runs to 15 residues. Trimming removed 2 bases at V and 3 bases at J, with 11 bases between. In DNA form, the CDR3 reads TGTGCCAGCTCACCAATCAGCGGAGACTACAATGAGCAGTTCTTC. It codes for CASSPISGDYNEQFF.

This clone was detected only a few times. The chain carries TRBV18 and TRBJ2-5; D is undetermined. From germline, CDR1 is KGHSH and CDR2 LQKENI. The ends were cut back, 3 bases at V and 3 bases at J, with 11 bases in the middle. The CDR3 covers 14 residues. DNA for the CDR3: TGTGCCAGCTCACCTAACCCAGGCGAAGAGACCCAGTACTTC. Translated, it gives CASSPNPGEETQYF.

The CDR3 sequence is CASSPTGGARGYTF. DNA for the CDR3: TGTGCCAGCAGCCCCACAGGGGGCGCGAGGGGCTACACCTTC. The chain uses TRBV7-3 and TRBJ1-2; 9 bases align to TRBD1. The CDR3 runs 14 residues. V lost 5 bases to trimming and J lost 8 bases; unmatched junction nucleotides: 9. The germline CDR1 and CDR2 sequences are SGHTA and FQGTGA.

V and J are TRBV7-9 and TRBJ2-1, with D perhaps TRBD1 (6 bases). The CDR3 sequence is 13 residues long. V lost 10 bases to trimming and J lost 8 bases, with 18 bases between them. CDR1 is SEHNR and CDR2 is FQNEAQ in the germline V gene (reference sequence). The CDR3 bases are TGTGCCACCCCTGGGGGCTTCTCGGATGAGCAGTTCTTC. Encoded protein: CATPGGFSDEQFF.

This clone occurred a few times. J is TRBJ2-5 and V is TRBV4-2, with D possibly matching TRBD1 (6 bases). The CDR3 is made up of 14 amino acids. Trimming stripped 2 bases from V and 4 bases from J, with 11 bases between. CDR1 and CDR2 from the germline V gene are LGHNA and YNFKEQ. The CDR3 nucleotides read TGTGCCAGCAGCCAACTACAGGGACGAGAGACCCAGTACTTC. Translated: CASSQLQGRETQYF.